A single sample gave rise to the 30 T cell receptor beta chains below, sequenced in a study of blood T cell repertoires in COVID-19. Assay used: immunoSEQ multiplex PCR; TCRdb lists only in-frame clones, some missing. Here the sample spans around 230,000 clones, roughly 86% being singletons. Sample: PBMCs or T cells enriched from blood (not recorded which). These receptors were taken from a man aged 18-30 years with acute COVID-19.

This chain connects TRBV19 to TRBJ2-3, with D possibly matching TRBD2 (6 bases). The CDR3 length is 16 residues. The germline V and J ends were trimmed by 4 bases and 0 bases, with 14 bases remaining between them. The V gene's germline CDR1 is LNHDA and CDR2 SQIVND (reference sequence). CDR3 in DNA: TGTGCCAGTAGTAGGGGGGTCGGGCCTAGCACAGATACGCAGTATTTT. As protein: CASSRGVGPSTDTQYF. Using reference TRBV19 and TRBJ2-3 for the parts outside the CDR3, the full variable domain is DGGITQSPKYLFRKEGQNVTLSCEQNLNHDAMYWYRQDPGQGLRLIYYSQIVNDFQKGDIAEGYSVSREKKESFPLTVTSAQKNPTAFYLCASSRGVGPSTDTQYFGPGTRLTVL.

In its sample, this clone was seen a few times. The chain carries TRBV6-2 or TRBV6-3 and TRBJ2-7; D is undetermined. CDR3 length equals 14 residues. Germline CDR1 and CDR2: MNHEY and SVGEGT. Trimming shortened V by 6 bases and J by 1 base, and 13 bases separated the two germline ends. CDR3 loop: CASSNPSRSYEQYF. DNA of the CDR3: TGTGCCAGCAGCAATCCGTCGCGATCCTACGAGCAGTACTTC.

CDR3 loop: CASSQVVTGGYQETQYF. The CDR3 region has the DNA TGCGCCAGCAGCCAAGTGGTGACAGGGGGGTACCAAGAGACCCAGTACTTC. The chain uses TRBV4-1 and TRBJ2-5, with 9 bases aligning to TRBD1. In germline, CDR1 is MGHRA, CDR2 YSYEKL. The V segment lost 1 base and the J segment 0 bases; nucleotides outside the gene matches: 6. CDR3 length: 17 amino acids.

The CDR3 DNA reads as TGTGCCACCAGTTACGGGGATTACAACAATGAGCAGTTCTTC. Protein sequence: CATSYGDYNNEQFF. The chain carries TRBV24-1 and TRBJ2-1; tentatively, D is TRBD2 (5 bases). Germline V gene lookup returns CDR1 KGHDR and CDR2 SFDVKD. The CDR3 is 14 amino acids. Trimming took 6 bases from V and 5 from J, leaving 13 bases between them.

This rearrangement joins TRBV11-2 to TRBJ1-3; D call uncertain. Germline loops: CDR1 SGHAT, CDR2 FQNNGV. The CDR3 covers 16 residues. The V end lost 1 base, the J end lost 2 bases, and 12 bases lay between the germline ends. This CDR3 is CASSLGPGTAGNTIYF. CDR3 DNA sequence: TGTGCCAGCAGCTTAGGGCCGGGAACAGCTGGAAACACCATATATTTT.

The chain recombines TRBV4-1 with TRBJ2-1; 8 bases fit TRBD1. CDR3 length: 13 amino acids. Germline V gene lookup returns CDR1 MGHRA and CDR2 YSYEKL. V lost 8 bases to trimming and J lost 7 bases; unmatched junction nucleotides: 7. CDR3 coding DNA: TGCGCCAGCTCAGGGGGCCCTGGGAATGAGCAGTTCTTC. The encoded protein is CASSGGPGNEQFF.

The chain has TRBV5-1 and TRBJ1-6, with unresolved D. V gave up 2 bases and J gave up 0 bases, with 6 bases separating them. Per the germline V gene, CDR1 is SGHRS and CDR2 is YFSETQ. The CDR3 covers 15 residues. DNA of the CDR3: TGCGCCAGCAGCTTAGAGATCTCCTATAATTCACCCCTCCACTTT. This gives the protein CASSLEISYNSPLHF.

This chain links TRBV6-5 with TRBJ1-4, with D possibly TRBD1 on 5 matching bases. V was pared by 6 bases and J by 1 base, with 12 bases between. The CDR3 runs to 15 residues. CDR1 and CDR2 (germline): MNHEY, SVGAGI. The CDR3 spells CASSAKTETNEKLFF. The CDR3 DNA sequence: TGTGCCAGCAGCGCCAAGACAGAAACTAATGAAAAACTGTTTTTT.

This clone was detected once. The genes are TRBV27 and TRBJ1-6, with D possibly TRBD1 on 6 matching bases. The V gene's germline CDR1 is MNHEY and CDR2 SMNVEV (reference sequence). The CDR3 has 14 amino acids. The V and J ends lost 5 bases and 10 bases respectively, with 15 bases between them. The CDR3 sequence is CASSLAGVKSPLHF. Here the CDR3 DNA reads TGTGCCAGCAGTCTAGCAGGGGTAAAATCACCCCTCCACTTT.

This clone was recorded only once. The V and J genes are TRBV19 and TRBJ2-1, with D perhaps matching TRBD1 (7 bases). The germline V gene has CDR1 LNHDA and CDR2 SQIVND (reference sequence). Trimming removed 5 bases at V and 5 bases at J, with 13 bases between. The CDR3 contains 14 residues. Written as DNA, the CDR3 is TGTGCCAGTAGTTGGCAGGGGGGCCACAATGAGCAGTTCTTC. It codes for CASSWQGGHNEQFF. Full variable domain (missing parts from reference TRBV19 and TRBJ2-1): DGGITQSPKYLFRKEGQNVTLSCEQNLNHDAMYWYRQDPGQGLRLIYYSQIVNDFQKGDIAEGYSVSREKKESFPLTVTSAQKNPTAFYLCASSWQGGHNEQFFGPGTRLTVL.

Notes on this clone: This sample also contains other DNA sequences that code for the same CDR3. V is TRBV7-2 and J is TRBJ2-7, with D perhaps matching TRBD1 (5 bases). The germline V gene has CDR1 SGHTA and CDR2 FQGNSA. This CDR3 is built from 14 residues. V was clipped by 5 bases and J by 2 bases, with 13 bases between them. In DNA form, the CDR3 reads TGTGCCAGCAGCCCAGGACAAGGTACCTACGAGCAGTACTTC. Its protein is CASSPGQGTYEQYF.

V usage is TRBV19 and J usage is TRBJ2-1, with TRBD2 matching over 7 bases. The trim removed 7 bases at V and 3 bases at J, leaving 9 bases unmatched. This CDR3 is built from 15 residues. In germline, CDR1 is LNHDA, CDR2 SQIVND (reference sequence). The CDR3 protein is CASKQAAGVYNEQFF. CDR3 sequence (DNA): TGTGCCAGTAAGCAGGCCGCGGGAGTCTACAATGAGCAGTTCTTC.

The rearrangement uses TRBV28 and TRBJ2-1; D possibly corresponds to TRBD2 (5 bases). CDR3 length: 14 residues. Per the germline V gene, CDR1 is MDHEN and CDR2 is SYDVKM. Trimming pared 6 bases from V and 0 bases from J, leaving 9 bases between. The CDR3 region is CASRPGNSYNEQFF. Written as DNA, the CDR3 is TGTGCCAGCAGACCCGGGAACTCCTACAATGAGCAGTTCTTC.

This clone was observed once. This chain connects TRBV7-3 to TRBJ2-5, with D possibly TRBD1 on 6 matching bases. The CDR3 spans 14 residues. Germline V CDR1 and CDR2: SGHTA, FQGTGA. V was shortened by 3 bases and J by 5 bases, with 13 bases between the two germline ends. The CDR3, as DNA: TGTGCCAGCAGCTTGCAGGGGTCGAGTGAGACCCAGTACTTC. Protein sequence: CASSLQGSSETQYF.

This sequence joins TRBV6-5 and TRBJ1-3; TRBD1 is a possible D gene (6 bases). This CDR3 spans 15 amino acids. Trimming took off 7 bases at V and 4 bases at J, with 17 bases between the two ends. Per the germline V gene, CDR1 is MNHEY and CDR2 is SVGAGI. The CDR3, as DNA: TGTGCCAGCACCGAGGGGGGGGCCGGGGGAAACACCATATATTTT. As protein: CASTEGGAGGNTIYF.

The chain links TRBV2 to TRBJ2-7; TRBD1 matches 12 bases. V dropped 11 bases and J dropped 7; count of bases not matched to a gene: 12. The CDR3 runs 14 residues. CDR1 SNHLY and CDR2 FYNNEI come from the germline V gene. This chain's CDR3 is CAGHRDRGLGEQYF. The CDR3 DNA sequence: TGTGCCGGCCATCGGGACAGGGGGCTTGGGGAGCAGTACTTC.

The rearrangement joins TRBV28 to TRBJ2-1; TRBD2 is a possible D gene (6 bases). The CDR3 has 14 amino acids. Germline CDR1 reads MDHEN; CDR2 reads SYDVKM. The germline V and J ends were trimmed by 5 bases and 4 bases, with 12 bases remaining between them. In DNA, the CDR3 is TGTGCCAGCAGTCGGGGCGGGGTTTACAATGAGCAGTTCTTC. Protein sequence: CASSRGGVYNEQFF.

This sequence joins TRBV19 and TRBJ1-5; TRBD1 matches 8 bases. The CDR3 has 19 amino acids. Trimming cost V 3 bases and J 2 bases; bases outside gene matches: 15. Germline V gives CDR1 LNHDA, CDR2 SQIVND (reference sequence). The CDR3 region has the DNA TGTGCCAGTAGTATTGGTCTGGACAGGGACATGTCTGGCAATCAGCCCCAGCATTTT. Encoded protein: CASSIGLDRDMSGNQPQHF.

V is TRBV6-2 or TRBV6-3 and J is TRBJ2-7, with 7 bases fitting TRBD1. V was pared by 5 bases and J by 1 base, with 8 bases of the junction left unmatched. The CDR3 has 15 amino acids. Germline values: CDR1 MNHEY, CDR2 SVGEGT. CDR3 DNA: TGTGCCAGCAGTCCAGGGGGACAGCCATCCTACGAGCAGTACTTC. It translates to CASSPGGQPSYEQYF.

The chain recombines TRBV19 with TRBJ1-5; 9 bases align to TRBD1. This CDR3 has 17 residues. V shed 5 bases and J 0 bases; nucleotides not matched to a gene: 8. From germline, CDR1 is LNHDA and CDR2 SQIVND (reference sequence). CDR3 loop: CASSGGTGIISNQPQHF. The CDR3 nucleotides read TGTGCCAGTAGTGGAGGGACAGGGATTATTAGCAATCAGCCCCAGCATTTT.

The chain carries TRBV24-1 and TRBJ2-7, with 9 positions matching TRBD2. The CDR3 contains 16 residues. Germline assignment: CDR1 KGHDR and CDR2 SFDVKD. Germline trimming cut 0 bases from V and 7 bases from J; bases unmatched to any gene: 9. CDR3 nucleotide sequence: TGTGCCACCAGTGATTTGCAGCCTAGCGGGACACGGGAGCAGTACTTC. Its protein is CATSDLQPSGTREQYF.

CDR3 DNA sequence: TGTGCCAGCAGTTCCCGACAGGCTTATGGCTACACCTTC. Its protein is CASSSRQAYGYTF. The gene calls are TRBV27 and TRBJ1-2; TRBD1 might be the D (6 bases). The CDR3 is 13 amino acids. Trimming stripped 4 bases from V and 5 bases from J, with 11 bases between. The germline gives CDR1 MNHEY, CDR2 SMNVEV (reference sequence).

V usage is TRBV4-3 and J usage is TRBJ1-4, with a tentative D call TRBD1 (6 bases). CDR3 length: 15 residues. The V gene's germline CDR1 is LGHNA and CDR2 YSLEER. V was trimmed by 1 base and J by 11 bases, leaving 17 bases between them. The CDR3 here is CASSQAGSGRGKLFF. As DNA, the CDR3 is TGCGCCAGCAGCCAAGCTGGGTCCGGAAGGGGGAAACTGTTTTTT.

The V and J genes are TRBV30 and TRBJ1-6; D remains ambiguous. Between the trimmed V and J ends, which lost 5 bases and 1 base, there was a span of 18 bases. Germline V gene sequence: CDR1 GTSNPN, CDR2 SVGIG (reference sequence). The CDR3 is 17 amino acids. The CDR3 region is CAWLDLPGGSYNSPLHF. Here the CDR3 DNA reads TGTGCCTGGTTAGACCTTCCCGGAGGGTCCTATAATTCACCCCTCCACTTT.

This clone occurred a few times. This chain links TRBV9 with TRBJ1-5, with D possibly matching TRBD1 (6 bases). CDR1 is SGDLS, CDR2 YYNGEE, per germline. V was clipped by 3 bases and J by 8 bases, with 12 bases between them. CDR3 length: 13 residues. The CDR3 protein is CASSAGAGEPQHF. DNA of the CDR3: TGTGCCAGCAGCGCAGGGGCGGGCGAGCCCCAGCATTTT.

This chain connects TRBV9 to TRBJ2-1; 10 bases agree with TRBD2. The germline V gene encodes CDR1 SGDLS and CDR2 YYNGEE. The CDR3 length is 22 residues. V shed 4 bases, J shed 5 bases, and the junction held 27 bases outside the gene matches. The CDR3 spells CASSTPRRGASGGGPLNNEQFF. The CDR3 DNA is TGTGCCAGCAGCACACCACGAAGGGGGGCTAGCGGGGGAGGTCCCCTCAACAATGAGCAGTTCTTC. The full variable domain, completed using reference TRBV9 and TRBJ2-1, is DSGVTQTPKHLITATGQRVTLRCSPRSGDLSVYWYQQSLDQGLQFLIQYYNGEERAKGNILERFSAQQFPDLHSELNLSSLELGDSALYFCASSTPRRGASGGGPLNNEQFFGPGTRLTVL.

The rearrangement uses TRBV5-1 and TRBJ1-2, with 7 positions matching TRBD1. V lost 0 bases, J lost 2 bases, and 10 bases stayed unmatched. This CDR3 has 17 residues. CDR1 is SGHRS, CDR2 YFSETQ, per germline. This CDR3 reads CASSLGVGGARNYGYTF. The CDR3 DNA is TGCGCCAGCAGCTTGGGTGTAGGGGGCGCAAGGAACTATGGCTACACCTTC.

The gene calls are TRBV7-2 and TRBJ2-6, with D tentatively TRBD1 (5 bases). CDR1 and CDR2 from the germline V gene are SGHTA and FQGNSA. Trimming took off 4 bases at V and 1 base at J, with 11 bases between the two ends. The CDR3 consists of 16 residues. In DNA, the CDR3 is TGTGCCAGCAGCTCCTCACAGGCGTCTGGGGCCAACGTCCTGACTTTC. Its translation: CASSSSQASGANVLTF.

V usage is TRBV28 and J usage is TRBJ1-1; no definite D call. The CDR3 contains 13 residues. The germline gives CDR1 MDHEN, CDR2 SYDVKM. The germline V and J ends were trimmed by 5 bases and 0 bases, with 7 bases remaining between them. CDR3 in amino acids: CASSAQMNTEAFF. DNA for the CDR3: TGTGCCAGCAGTGCCCAGATGAACACTGAAGCTTTCTTT.

V is TRBV5-5 and J is TRBJ1-2; D gene uncertain. This CDR3 has 13 residues. The germline CDR1 and CDR2 sequences are SGHKS and YYEKEE (reference sequence). V was shortened by 5 bases and J by 2 bases, with 10 bases between the two germline ends. The CDR3 loop is CASSFSQNYGYTF. In nucleotides, the CDR3 is TGTGCCAGCAGTTTCTCCCAGAACTATGGCTACACCTTC.